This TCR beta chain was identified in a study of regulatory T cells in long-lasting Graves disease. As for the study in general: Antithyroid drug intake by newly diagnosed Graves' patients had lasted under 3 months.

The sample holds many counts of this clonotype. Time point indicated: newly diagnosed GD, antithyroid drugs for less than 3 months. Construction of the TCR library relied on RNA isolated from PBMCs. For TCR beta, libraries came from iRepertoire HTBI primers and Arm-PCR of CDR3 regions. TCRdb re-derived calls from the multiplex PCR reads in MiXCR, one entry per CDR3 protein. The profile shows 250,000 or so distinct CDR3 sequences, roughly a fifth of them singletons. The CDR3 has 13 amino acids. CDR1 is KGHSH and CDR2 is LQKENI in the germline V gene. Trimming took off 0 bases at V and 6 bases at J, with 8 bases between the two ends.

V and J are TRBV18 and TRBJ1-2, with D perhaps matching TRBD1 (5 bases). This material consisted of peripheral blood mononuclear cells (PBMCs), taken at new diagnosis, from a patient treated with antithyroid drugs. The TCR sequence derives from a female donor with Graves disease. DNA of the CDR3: TGTGCCAGCTCACCACCCGGGACGGATGGCTACACCTTC. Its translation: CASSPPGTDGYTF.